This T cell receptor beta chain derives from a study of cytomegalovirus exposure and HLA in healthy donors. Study context: The 120 validation repertoires and the approximately 630 first-cohort repertoires shared a platform, a later analysis reported.

The donors were members of the validation cohort, which comprised 120 subjects and was separate from the first cohort of several hundred subjects. Overall study results and limits: Reports described diagnosis of cytomegalovirus status by the classifier as highly specific and sensitive.

This table comes from immunoSEQ multiplex PCR, and its TCRdb copy is limited to in-frame clones, with some not included. The table lists over 150,000 clones, roughly nine tenths of them singletons, with 3% in the top ten. A remark on this clone: The target antigen is unknown.

The CDR3 has 14 residues. Germline values: CDR1 SNHLY, CDR2 FYNNEI. V gave up 2 bases and J gave up 2 bases, with 8 bases separating them. The V call is TRBV2, the J call TRBJ2-3; D is ambiguous. The sequencing input was PBMCs. The receptor was derived from a young woman in good health and CMV-seropositive. The CDR3 spells CASSELLTTDTQYF. The DNA for the CDR3 is TGTGCCAGCAGTGAACTACTAACCACAGATACGCAGTATTTT.